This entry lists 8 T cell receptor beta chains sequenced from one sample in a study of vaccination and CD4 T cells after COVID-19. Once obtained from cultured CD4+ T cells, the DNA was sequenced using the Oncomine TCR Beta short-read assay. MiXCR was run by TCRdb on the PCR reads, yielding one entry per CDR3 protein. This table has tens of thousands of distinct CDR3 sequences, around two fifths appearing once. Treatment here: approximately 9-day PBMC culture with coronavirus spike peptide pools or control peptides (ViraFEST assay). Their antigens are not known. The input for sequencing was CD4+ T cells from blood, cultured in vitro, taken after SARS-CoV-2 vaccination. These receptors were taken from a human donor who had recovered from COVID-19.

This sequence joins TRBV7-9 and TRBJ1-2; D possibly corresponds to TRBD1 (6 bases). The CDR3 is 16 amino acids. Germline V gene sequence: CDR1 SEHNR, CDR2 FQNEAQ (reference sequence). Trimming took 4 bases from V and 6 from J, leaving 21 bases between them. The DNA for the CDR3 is TGTGCCAGCAGCTCCACCACACCGACAGGCGAGAATGGCTACACCTTC. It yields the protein CASSSTTPTGENGYTF.

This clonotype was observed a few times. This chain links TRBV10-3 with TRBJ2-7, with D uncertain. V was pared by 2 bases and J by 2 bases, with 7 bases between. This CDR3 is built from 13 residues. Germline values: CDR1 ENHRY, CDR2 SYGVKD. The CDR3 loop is CAISERAPYEQYF. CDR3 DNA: TGTGCCATCAGTGAGAGGGCTCCCTACGAGCAGTACTTC.

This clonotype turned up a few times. CDR3 sequence reads: CASRSDSGSVNTEAFF. Written as DNA, the CDR3 is TGTGCCAGCAGGTCCGACAGCGGTAGTGTGAACACTGAAGCTTTCTTT. V and J are TRBV6-1 and TRBJ1-1, with D perhaps TRBD1 (5 bases). The CDR3 covers 16 residues. Trimming shortened V by 6 bases and J by 0 bases, and 17 bases separated the two germline ends. From germline, CDR1 is MNHNS and CDR2 SASEGT.

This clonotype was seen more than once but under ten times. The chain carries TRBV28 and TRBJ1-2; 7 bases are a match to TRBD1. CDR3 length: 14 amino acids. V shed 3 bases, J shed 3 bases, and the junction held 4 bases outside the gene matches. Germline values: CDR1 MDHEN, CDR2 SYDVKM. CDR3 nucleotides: TGTGCCAGCAGTTTGAGGCAGGGGGACTATGGCTACACCTTC. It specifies CASSLRQGDYGYTF.

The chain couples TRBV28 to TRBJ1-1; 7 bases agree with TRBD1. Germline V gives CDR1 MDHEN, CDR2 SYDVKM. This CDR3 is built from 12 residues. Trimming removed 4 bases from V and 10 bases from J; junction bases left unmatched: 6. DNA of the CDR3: TGTGCCAGCAGTTCGACAGGGAAGGGAGCTTTCTTT. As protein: CASSSTGKGAFF.

The CDR3 here is CASSALRGEAETQYF. The CDR3 DNA is TGTGCCAGCAGTGCCCTCCGGGGGGAGGCAGAGACCCAGTACTTC. The V gene is TRBV2, the J gene TRBJ2-5, with 7 bases fitting TRBD2. CDR1 and CDR2 (germline): SNHLY, FYNNEI. The CDR3 totals 15 residues. V trimming: 4 bases; J trimming: 4 bases; junction bases outside the gene matches: 9.

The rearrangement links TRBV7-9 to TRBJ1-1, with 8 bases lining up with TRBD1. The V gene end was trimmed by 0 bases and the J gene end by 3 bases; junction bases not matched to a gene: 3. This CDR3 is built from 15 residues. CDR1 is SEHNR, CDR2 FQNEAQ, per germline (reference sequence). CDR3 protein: CASSLADREDTEAFF. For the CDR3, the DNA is TGTGCCAGCAGCTTAGCGGACAGGGAGGACACTGAAGCTTTCTTT.

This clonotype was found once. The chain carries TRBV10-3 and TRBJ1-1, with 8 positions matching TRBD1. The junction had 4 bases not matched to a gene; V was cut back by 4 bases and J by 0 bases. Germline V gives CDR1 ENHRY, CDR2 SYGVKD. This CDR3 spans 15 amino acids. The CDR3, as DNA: TGTGCCATCAGTGCGCAGGGGGCGTTGAACACTGAAGCTTTCTTT. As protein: CAISAQGALNTEAFF.